A single sample gave rise to the 18 T cell receptor beta chains below, sequenced in a study of blood T cell repertoires in COVID-19. Some clones are missing from TCRdb's copy, which holds only in-frame ones; the method was immunoSEQ multiplex PCR. The sample consists of 140,000 to 150,000 clones, 80% to 90% of them appearing once. The sequenced material came from peripheral blood. The receptor source for this set is an elderly man with acute or convalescent COVID-19.

The chain carries TRBV5-1 and TRBJ2-1; D unclear. V lost 4 bases to trimming and J lost 5 bases, with 13 bases between them. This CDR3 is built from 14 residues. Germline assignment: CDR1 SGHRS and CDR2 YFSETQ. CDR3 sequence reads: CASSERVGDNEQFF. CDR3 in DNA: TGCGCCAGCAGCGAACGGGTAGGAGACAATGAGCAGTTCTTC. The full variable domain, in which reference TRBV5-1 and TRBJ2-1 provide the parts outside the CDR3, is KAGVTQTPRYLIKTRGQQVTLSCSPISGHRSVSWYQQTPGQGLQFLFEYFSETQRNKGNFPGRFSGRQFSNSRSEMNVSTLELGDSALYLCASSERVGDNEQFFGPGTRLTVL.

This CDR3 is CASSPPTGTYGYTF. The CDR3 DNA follows: TGTGCCAGTAGTCCACCGACAGGAACTTATGGCTACACCTTC. The chain has TRBV19 and TRBJ1-2, with D tentatively TRBD1 (6 bases). The CDR3 is made up of 14 amino acids. Trimming cost V 5 bases and J 5 bases, with 15 bases left between them. Looked up from germline, CDR1 is LNHDA and CDR2 is SQIVND (reference sequence).

The genes are TRBV30 and TRBJ1-2; D remains unclear. The CDR3 has 13 residues. CDR1 GTSNPN and CDR2 SVGIG come from the germline V gene (reference sequence). The V end lost 0 bases, the J end lost 7 bases, and 12 bases lay between the germline ends. The CDR3 DNA sequence: TGTGCCTGGAGTGTATGGGAGGGAGGTGGCTACACCTTC. Its protein is CAWSVWEGGGYTF. Full variable domain (missing parts from reference TRBV30 and TRBJ1-2): SQTIHQWPATLVQPVGSPLSLECTVEGTSNPNLYWYRQAAGRGLQLLFYSVGIGQISSEVPQNLSASRPQDRQFILSSKKLLLSDSGFYLCAWSVWEGGGYTFGSGTRLTVV.

The chain recombines TRBV19 with TRBJ2-5; 7 bases map to TRBD1. Germline V gives CDR1 LNHDA, CDR2 SQIVND (reference sequence). Losses at the gene ends were 5 bases for V and 2 bases for J; bases not matched to a gene: 5. CDR3 size: 14 residues. CDR3 DNA: TGTGCCAGTAGTCTGCCGGGACAGCAAGAGACCCAGTACTTC. Its protein is CASSLPGQQETQYF.

The V gene is TRBV7-2, the J gene TRBJ2-3; no firm D call. V lost 6 bases, J lost 6 bases, and 10 bases lay in between. This CDR3 has 12 residues. The germline V gene has CDR1 SGHTA and CDR2 FQGNSA. In nucleotides, the CDR3 is TGTGCCAGCAGACCACCCGGGGATACGCAGTATTTT. Amino acids: CASRPPGDTQYF.

V usage is TRBV6-5 and J usage is TRBJ1-1, with TRBD1 matching over 9 bases. V trimming: 6 bases; J trimming: 3 bases; junction bases outside the gene matches: 8. Germline V gives CDR1 MNHEY, CDR2 SVGAGI. The CDR3 covers 15 residues. In DNA, the CDR3 is TGTGCCAGCAGACCACAGGGGGCCTTCGACACTGAAGCTTTCTTT. It translates to CASRPQGAFDTEAFF.

This chain uses TRBV6-1 with TRBJ2-1; D is unresolved. CDR3 size: 12 residues. The germline V gene has CDR1 MNHNS and CDR2 SASEGT. Deletions cut 1 base from V and 8 bases from J, with 6 bases between. The CDR3 sequence: CASSEVVYEQFF. The CDR3 coding sequence is TGTGCCAGCAGTGAAGTCGTGTATGAGCAGTTCTTC.

The V call is TRBV19, the J call TRBJ2-1; D is possibly TRBD1 (8 bases). The CDR3 is 15 residues long. V was shortened by 3 bases and J by 8 bases, with 17 bases between the two germline ends. Germline-derived CDR1 and CDR2 are LNHDA and SQIVND (reference sequence). The CDR3 region is CASSIGQGGFYEQFF. The CDR3 nucleotides are TGTGCCAGTAGTATCGGACAGGGAGGGTTTTATGAGCAGTTCTTC.

The CDR3 reads CASSFSGRTDTQYF. The CDR3 DNA reads as TGTGCCAGCAGTTTTTCGGGGAGGACAGATACGCAGTATTTT. The rearrangement joins TRBV28 to TRBJ2-3; D perhaps matches TRBD2 (6 bases). Deletions cut 3 bases from V and 3 bases from J, with 10 bases between. This CDR3 is 14 amino acids long. Germline-derived CDR1 and CDR2 are MDHEN and SYDVKM.

The chain uses TRBV5-1 and TRBJ2-1, with D maybe TRBD2 (5 bases). The V gene lost 0 bases and the J gene lost 8 bases, with 12 bases spanning the gap. Per germline, CDR1 SGHRS and CDR2 YFSETQ. This CDR3 is 14 amino acids long. CDR3 nucleotides: TGCGCCAGCAGCTTGGCCCGGGGAATGGATGAGCAGTTCTTC. Translation: CASSLARGMDEQFF.

CDR3 amino acids: CSVDGGGRETQYF. In nucleotides, the CDR3 is TGCAGCGTTGATGGGGGGGGTCGGGAGACCCAGTACTTC. The chain combines TRBV29-1 with TRBJ2-5; 7 nucleotides line up with TRBD2. Germline trimming cut 3 bases from V and 5 bases from J; bases unmatched to any gene: 6. The CDR3 runs to 13 residues. Germline loops: CDR1 SQVTM, CDR2 ANQGSEA.

This sequence joins TRBV30 and TRBJ2-2; 7 bases agree with TRBD1. The CDR3 is 14 amino acids. The V gene end was trimmed by 6 bases and the J gene end by 3 bases; junction bases not matched to a gene: 7. Germline V gene sequence: CDR1 GTSNPN, CDR2 SVGIG (reference sequence). The CDR3 loop reads CACLTGLYTGELFF. DNA for the CDR3: TGTGCCTGCCTGACAGGGCTCTACACCGGGGAGCTGTTTTTT.

V and J are TRBV2 and TRBJ2-7; 10 positions match TRBD1. The germline V gene has CDR1 SNHLY and CDR2 FYNNEI. Germline trimming cut 6 bases from V and 6 bases from J; bases unmatched to any gene: 8. The CDR3 runs 14 residues. The CDR3 DNA sequence: TGTGCCAGCAGCCGACCGGGACAGGGGCCCGAGCAGTACTTC. It encodes CASSRPGQGPEQYF.

The chain combines TRBV28 with TRBJ1-2; TRBD1 might be the D (6 bases). V lost 3 bases and J 7 bases, leaving 12 bases between the germline ends. The CDR3 loop spans 13 amino acids. Germline V gene lookup returns CDR1 MDHEN and CDR2 SYDVKM. As DNA, the CDR3 is TGTGCCAGCAGTTTCCCCCTCAGGGGTGGCTACACCTTC. Its protein is CASSFPLRGGYTF.

The J gene is TRBJ1-4, the V gene TRBV3-1 (or the pseudogene TRBV3-2), with D unresolved. The CDR3 runs 14 residues. CDR1 is LGHDT and CDR2 is YNNKEL in the germline V gene (reference sequence). V gave up 2 bases and J gave up 0 bases, with 4 bases separating them. CDR3: CASSQFTTNEKLFF. The CDR3, as DNA: TGTGCCAGCAGCCAATTTACAACTAATGAAAAACTGTTTTTT.

This sequence joins TRBV28 and TRBJ2-1, with D possibly TRBD2 on 7 matching bases. The germline gives CDR1 MDHEN, CDR2 SYDVKM. The CDR3 extends over 14 amino acids. V was pared by 2 bases and J by 8 bases, with 13 bases between. The CDR3 region is CASSLVGGPDEQFF. CDR3 nucleotide sequence: TGTGCCAGCAGTTTAGTGGGGGGGCCGGATGAGCAGTTCTTC. The complete variable domain, with remaining parts taken from reference TRBV28 and TRBJ2-1, reads DVKVTQSSRYLVKRTGEKVFLECVQDMDHENMFWYRQDPGLGLRLIYFSYDVKMKEKGDIPEGYSVSREKKERFSLILESASTNQTSMYLCASSLVGGPDEQFFGPGTRLTVL.

The rearrangement uses TRBV5-1 and TRBJ1-4; 8 nucleotides line up with TRBD1. The CDR3 is 13 residues long. Germline CDR1 is SGHRS and CDR2 is YFSETQ. The ends lost 7 bases at V and 7 bases at J; junction bases unmatched: 6. Here the CDR3 DNA reads TGCGCCAGCTCCGGACAGGGTAGTGAAAAACTGTTTTTT. It is translated as CASSGQGSEKLFF.

The chain joins TRBV11-2 to TRBJ2-1; 11 nucleotides agree with TRBD2. This CDR3 is 17 amino acids long. V dropped 7 bases and J dropped 10; count of bases not matched to a gene: 18. Germline CDR1 reads SGHAT; CDR2 reads FQNNGV. In DNA form, the CDR3 reads TGTGCCAGCACCAAAGTTACTAGCGGGAGCCTCGTGATGGAGCAGTTCTTC. It encodes CASTKVTSGSLVMEQFF.